This T cell receptor (beta chain) was sequenced for a study of blood T cell repertoires in COVID-19. Looking at the study overall: The samples span acute and convalescent COVID-19 from the United States, Italy and Spain. In each case, the material was cDNA or gDNA derived from T cells, B-cell-depleted T cells, or PBMCs.

Per the original data handling: Estimation of nucleated cell counts relied on the amplification of reference gene primers. Sequencing used immunoSEQ multiplex PCR; TCRdb keeps in-frame clones, though not all of them. V, J and clone size are those of that table, while D and trimming were read from the DNA. The sample holds 75,000 to 95,000 clones; approximately 79% are singletons and the top ten take 5.4%. With 6 bases removed from V and 3 bases from J, the gap between germline ends came to 17 bases. This CDR3 has 15 amino acids. CDR1 is LGHDT, CDR2 YNNKEL, per germline (reference sequence). The source is a woman of 80 years or more with active or convalescent COVID-19. The V gene is TRBV3-1 (or the pseudogene TRBV3-2), the J gene TRBJ1-1; tentatively, D is TRBD1 (6 bases). Sequenced sample: peripheral blood. The CDR3 sequence is CASSRSGHGDTEAFF. The CDR3, as DNA: TGTGCCAGCAGTCGATCGGGACATGGGGACACTGAAGCTTTCTTT.